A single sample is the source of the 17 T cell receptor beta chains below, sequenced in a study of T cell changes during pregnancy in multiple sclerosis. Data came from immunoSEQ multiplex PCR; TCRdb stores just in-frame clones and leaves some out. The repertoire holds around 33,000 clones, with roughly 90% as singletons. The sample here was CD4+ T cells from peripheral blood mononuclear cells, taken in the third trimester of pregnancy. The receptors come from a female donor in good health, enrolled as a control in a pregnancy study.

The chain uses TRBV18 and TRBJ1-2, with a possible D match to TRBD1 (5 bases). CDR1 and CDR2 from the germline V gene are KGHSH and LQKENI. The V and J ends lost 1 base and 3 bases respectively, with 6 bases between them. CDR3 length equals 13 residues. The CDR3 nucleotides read TGTGCCAGCTCACCACAACAGGACTATGGCTACACCTTC. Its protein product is CASSPQQDYGYTF.

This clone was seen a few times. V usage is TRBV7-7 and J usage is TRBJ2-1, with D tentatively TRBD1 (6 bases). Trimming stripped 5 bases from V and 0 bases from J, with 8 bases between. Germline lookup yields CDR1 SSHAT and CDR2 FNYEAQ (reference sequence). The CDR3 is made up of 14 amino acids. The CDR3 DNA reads TGTGCCAGCAGCCAGGGGAGCTCCTACAATGAGCAGTTCTTC. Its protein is CASSQGSSYNEQFF.

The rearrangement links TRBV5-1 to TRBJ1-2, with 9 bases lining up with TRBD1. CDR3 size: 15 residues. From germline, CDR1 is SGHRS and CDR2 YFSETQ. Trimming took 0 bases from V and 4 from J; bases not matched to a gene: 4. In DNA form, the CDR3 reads TGCGCCAGCAGCTTGGATGGGACAGGGCCCTATGGCTACACCTTC. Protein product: CASSLDGTGPYGYTF.

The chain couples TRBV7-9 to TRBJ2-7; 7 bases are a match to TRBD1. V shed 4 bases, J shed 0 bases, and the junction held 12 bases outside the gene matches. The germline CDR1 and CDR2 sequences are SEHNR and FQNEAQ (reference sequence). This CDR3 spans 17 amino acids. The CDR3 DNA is TGTGCCAGCAGCTCAGAGAATGACAGGGTCGGCTCCTACGAGCAGTACTTC. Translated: CASSSENDRVGSYEQYF.

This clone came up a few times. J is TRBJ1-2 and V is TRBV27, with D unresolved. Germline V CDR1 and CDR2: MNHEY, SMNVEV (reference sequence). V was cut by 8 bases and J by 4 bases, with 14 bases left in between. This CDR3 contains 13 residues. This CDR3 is CASRGEEIYGYTF. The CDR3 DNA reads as TGTGCCAGCCGAGGAGAGGAGATCTATGGCTACACCTTC.

CDR3 DNA: TGTGCCTTTAACAGGGGGCGGGGGACTGAAGCTTTCTTT. Translating gives CAFNRGRGTEAFF. The chain combines TRBV30 with TRBJ1-1; 9 bases are a match to TRBD1. The germline V gene encodes CDR1 GTSNPN and CDR2 SVGIG (reference sequence). J was trimmed by 5 bases and V by 7 bases; bases with no gene match: 8. The CDR3 covers 13 residues.

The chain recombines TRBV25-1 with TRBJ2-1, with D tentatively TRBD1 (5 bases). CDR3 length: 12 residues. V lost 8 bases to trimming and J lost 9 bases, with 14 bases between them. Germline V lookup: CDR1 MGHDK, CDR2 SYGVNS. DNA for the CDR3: TGTGCCAGCGCCCCCCCAGGGTTTGAGCAGTTCTTC. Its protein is CASAPPGFEQFF.

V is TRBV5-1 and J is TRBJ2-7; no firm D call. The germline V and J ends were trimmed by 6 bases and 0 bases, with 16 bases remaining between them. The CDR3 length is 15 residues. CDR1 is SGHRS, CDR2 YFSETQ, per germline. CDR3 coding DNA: TGCGCCAGCACCTCCGAGTGGGCCGGCTCCTACGAGCAGTACTTC. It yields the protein CASTSEWAGSYEQYF.

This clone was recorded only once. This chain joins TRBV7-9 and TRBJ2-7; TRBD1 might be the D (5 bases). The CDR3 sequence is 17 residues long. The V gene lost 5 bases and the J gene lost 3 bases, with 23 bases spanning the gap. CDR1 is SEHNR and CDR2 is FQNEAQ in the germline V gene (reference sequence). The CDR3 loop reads CASSPTAQRGLFYEQYF. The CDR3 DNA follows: TGTGCCAGCAGCCCGACAGCGCAGCGCGGTCTCTTCTACGAGCAGTACTTC.

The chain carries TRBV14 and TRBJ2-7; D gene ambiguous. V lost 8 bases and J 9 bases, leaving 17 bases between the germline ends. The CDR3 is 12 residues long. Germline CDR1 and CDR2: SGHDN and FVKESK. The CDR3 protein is CASAKTSTGQYF. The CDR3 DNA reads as TGTGCCAGCGCCAAGACCTCAACGGGGCAGTACTTC.

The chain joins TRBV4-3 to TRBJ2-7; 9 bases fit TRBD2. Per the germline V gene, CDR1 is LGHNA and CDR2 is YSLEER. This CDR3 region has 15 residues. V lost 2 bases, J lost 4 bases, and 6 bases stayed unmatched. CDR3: CASSQIRGGAYEQYF. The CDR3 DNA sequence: TGCGCCAGCAGCCAAATTCGCGGGGGGGCTTACGAGCAGTACTTC.

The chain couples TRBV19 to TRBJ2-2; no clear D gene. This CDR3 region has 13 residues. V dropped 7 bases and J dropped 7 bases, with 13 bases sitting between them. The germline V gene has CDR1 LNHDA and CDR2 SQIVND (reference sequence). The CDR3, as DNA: TGTGCCAGTACCAGACTTTTTGGCGGGGAGCTGTTTTTT. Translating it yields CASTRLFGGELFF.

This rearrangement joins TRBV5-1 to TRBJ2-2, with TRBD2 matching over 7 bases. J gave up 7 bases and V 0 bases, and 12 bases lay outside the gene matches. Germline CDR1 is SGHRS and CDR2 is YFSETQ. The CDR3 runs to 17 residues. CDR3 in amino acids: CASSLGGSSPFVGELFF. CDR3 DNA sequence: TGCGCCAGCAGCTTGGGCGGGAGCTCTCCTTTTGTCGGGGAGCTGTTTTTT.

This CDR3 reads CASSPGLAGHEQFF. As DNA, the CDR3 is TGTGCCAGCTCACCGGGACTAGCGGGACATGAGCAGTTCTTC. V and J are TRBV18 and TRBJ2-1; 13 positions agree with TRBD2. Germline V gene lookup returns CDR1 KGHSH and CDR2 LQKENI. The CDR3 contains 14 residues. V shed 3 bases and J 8 bases; nucleotides not matched to a gene: 1.

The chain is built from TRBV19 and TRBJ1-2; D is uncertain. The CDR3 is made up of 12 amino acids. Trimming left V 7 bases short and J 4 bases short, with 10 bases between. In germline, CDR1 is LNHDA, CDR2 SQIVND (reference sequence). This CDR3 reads CASTTGGYGYTF. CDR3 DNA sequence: TGTGCCAGTACGACGGGTGGCTATGGCTACACCTTC.

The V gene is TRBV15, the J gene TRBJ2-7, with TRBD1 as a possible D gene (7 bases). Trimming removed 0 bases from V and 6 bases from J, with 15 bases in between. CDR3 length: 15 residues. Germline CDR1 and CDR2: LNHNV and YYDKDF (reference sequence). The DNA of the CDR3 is TGTGCCACCAGCAGAGATCTGGAGGGGGCGGGCGAGCAGTACTTC. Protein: CATSRDLEGAGEQYF.

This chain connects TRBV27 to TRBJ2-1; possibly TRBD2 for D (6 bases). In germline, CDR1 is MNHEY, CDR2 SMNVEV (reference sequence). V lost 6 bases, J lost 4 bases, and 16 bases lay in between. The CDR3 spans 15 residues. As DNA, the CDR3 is TGTGCCAGCAGAGGAGGGGTGACCCTTTACAATGAGCAGTTCTTC. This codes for CASRGGVTLYNEQFF.